The rows below give T cell receptor beta chains drawn from one sample of a study of Graves' ophthalmopathy and Graves' hyperthyroidism. TCRdb itself ran the multiplex PCR reads through MiXCR, one entry per CDR3 protein. The table lists about 620,000 distinct CDR3 sequences, 22% of them singletons. The sample was peripheral blood. The receptors stem from a young woman with stable Graves' hyperthyroidism. Some clones in this sample may be carry-over from other donors' samples. The CDR3 runs from the conserved cysteine through the conserved F or W. Fields, in order: CDR3 length, J gene, clone size, V gene, D gene, CDR3 protein, CDR3 DNA. D genes are given only for firm matches. Clone size is shown for a subset of rows, as once, few, many or a class of expanded clone.

>14|TRBJ2-5|-|TRBV20-1|TRBD2
CSAKTGLAGETQYF
TGCAGTGCTAAGACGGGACTAGCGGGTGAGACCCAGTACTTC
>14|TRBJ2-4|-|TRBV7-2|TRBD2
CASSLFAGGDIQYF
TGTGCCAGCAGCTTATTCGCGGGAGGCGACATTCAGTACTTC
>16|TRBJ2-4|many|TRBV2|-
CASSGRGLSEKNIQYF
TGTGCCAGCAGTGGGAGAGGCCTTAGCGAAAAAAACATTCAGTACTTC
>12|TRBJ2-7|-|TRBV29-1|-
CSVEVREYEQYF
TGCAGCGTTGAGGTACGGGAATACGAGCAGTACTTC
>17|TRBJ2-7|many|TRBV27|TRBD1
CASSPYPPRDRGYEQYF
TGTGCCAGCAGTCCATACCCCCCACGGGACAGGGGCTACGAGCAGTACTTC
>15|TRBJ2-5|few|TRBV7-2|TRBD1
CASSSRWGQLQTQYF
TGTGCCAGCAGCTCTAGATGGGGACAGCTGCAGACCCAGTACTTC
>14|TRBJ2-2|-|TRBV11-2|-
CASSSLQDTGELFF
TGTGCCAGCAGCTCTCTACAAGACACCGGGGAGCTGTTTTTT
>12|TRBJ2-5|many|TRBV3-1|-
CASSPPVGTQYF
TGTGCCAGCAGCCCCCCCGTCGGAACCCAGTACTTC
>15|TRBJ2-5|-|TRBV5-1|-
CASSFRAGTRETQYF
TGCGCCAGCAGCTTCCGGGCAGGAACAAGAGAGACCCAGTACTTC
>14|TRBJ2-7|few|TRBV28|TRBD1
CASSMTGEIYEQYF
TGTGCCAGCAGTATGACAGGGGAAATCTACGAGCAGTACTTC
>15|TRBJ2-7|many|TRBV6-1|TRBD2
CASSELAGGRQEQYF
TGTGCCAGCAGTGAACTAGCGGGGGGGCGTCAAGAGCAGTACTTC
>19|TRBJ2-7|many|TRBV28|TRBD1
CASSPFRDRGGRGAYEQYF
TGTGCCAGCAGTCCATTTCGGGACAGGGGAGGTCGAGGGGCCTACGAGCAGTACTTC
>15|TRBJ1-5|many|TRBV15|-
CATSREGALGQPQHF
TGTGCCACCAGCAGAGAGGGGGCTTTGGGTCAGCCCCAGCATTTT
>15|TRBJ1-1|many|TRBV6-1|-
CASSEALYLGGTAFF
TGTGCCAGCAGTGAAGCGCTCTATCTCGGGGGGACAGCTTTCTTT
>15|TRBJ1-1|many|TRBV2|-
CASESTGAWNTEAFF
TGTGCCAGCGAGTCCACCGGGGCCTGGAACACTGAAGCTTTCTTT
>15|TRBJ2-7|many|TRBV19|-
CASSMSLAVLYEQYF
TGTGCCAGTAGTATGAGCCTAGCCGTTCTCTACGAGCAGTACTTC
>14|TRBJ1-6|-|TRBV27|-
CASSLDRRLSPLHF
TGTGCCAGCAGTTTAGACAGGAGGCTTTCACCCCTCCACTTT
>15|TRBJ2-2|many|TRBV7-6|TRBD2
CASSSGTSGAGELFF
TGTGCCAGCAGCTCAGGGACTAGCGGCGCCGGGGAGCTGTTTTTT
>13|TRBJ1-1|few|TRBV19|-
CASSTTRGTEAFF
TGTGCCAGTAGTACCACAAGGGGCACTGAAGCTTTCTTT
>17|TRBJ2-5|few|TRBV12-3/TRBV12-4|TRBD2
CASSFRLAGAPLKTQYF
TGTGCCAGCAGTTTCAGGCTAGCGGGAGCGCCCTTGAAGACCCAGTACTTC
>14|TRBJ2-6|many|TRBV20-1|-
CSAKGTAGANVLTF
TGCAGTGCTAAAGGGACGGCTGGGGCCAACGTCCTGACTTTC
>13|TRBJ2-5|-|TRBV4-1|-
CASSQVFAETQYF
TGCGCCAGCAGCCAAGTATTTGCAGAGACCCAGTACTTC
>19|TRBJ2-5|-|TRBV9|TRBD1
CASSVPGQGGTGGQETQYF
TGTGCCAGCAGCGTGCCGGGACAGGGGGGGACGGGAGGCCAAGAGACCCAGTACTTC
>13|TRBJ2-7|many|TRBV28|-
CASLAHSSYEQYF
TGTGCCAGCTTAGCGCATAGCTCCTACGAGCAGTACTTC
>13|TRBJ1-6|many|TRBV5-1|-
CASSTGFDSPLHF
TGCGCCAGCAGTACAGGGTTTGATTCACCCCTCCACTTT
>13|TRBJ1-1|few|TRBV18|-
CASSPRQSIEAFF
TGTGCCAGCTCACCCCGACAGAGTATTGAAGCTTTCTTT
>13|TRBJ2-7|many|TRBV5-1|-
CASSLDNSYEQYF
TGCGCCAGCAGCTTGGACAACTCCTACGAGCAGTACTTC
>18|TRBJ2-7|few|TRBV4-3|-
CASSQEGVSDIGVLGQYF
TGCGCCAGCAGCCAAGAAGGCGTCAGTGACATTGGCGTTTTAGGGCAGTACTTC
>16|TRBJ2-7|few|TRBV4-1|-
CASSQRPPTAPYEQYF
TGCGCCAGCAGCCAAAGACCCCCGACTGCACCCTACGAGCAGTACTTC
>15|TRBJ1-2|many|TRBV30|TRBD1
CAWNSGDRGNYGYTF
TGTGCCTGGAATTCGGGGGACAGGGGAAACTATGGCTACACCTTC
>14|TRBJ1-1|few|TRBV5-1|-
CASSLQSATTEAFF
TGCGCCAGCAGCTTGCAGTCCGCGACCACTGAAGCTTTCTTT
>16|TRBJ2-2|few|TRBV9|-
CASSVRSAYPTGELFF
TGTGCCAGCAGCGTTCGCTCGGCATACCCCACCGGGGAGCTGTTTTTT
>14|TRBJ1-5|many|TRBV2|-
CASSELPNNQPQHF
TGTGCCAGCAGTGAGCTTCCCAATAATCAGCCCCAGCATTTT
>13|TRBJ2-7|-|TRBV6-5|-
CASSYDGWYEQYF
TGTGCCAGCAGTTACGATGGTTGGTACGAGCAGTACTTC
>13|TRBJ2-5|many|TRBV27|-
CASSVSYQETQYF
TGTGCCAGCAGCGTCTCGTACCAAGAGACCCAGTACTTC
>12|TRBJ1-1|many|TRBV20-1|-
CSAGRAWSEAFF
TGCAGTGCTGGCAGGGCGTGGAGTGAAGCTTTCTTT
>13|TRBJ2-7|-|TRBV12-5|-
CASALGESYEQYF
TGTGCTAGCGCATTAGGTGAATCCTACGAGCAGTACTTC
>12|TRBJ2-5|many|TRBV11-2|-
CASSRGLETQYF
TGTGCCAGCAGTAGGGGTTTGGAGACCCAGTACTTC
>13|TRBJ2-2|many|TRBV11-1|-
CASSLGRKGELFF
TGTGCCAGCAGCCTCGGACGAAAAGGGGAGCTGTTTTTT
>17|TRBJ1-1|few|TRBV3-1|-
CASSQGVSGNTNTEAFF
TGTGCCAGCAGCCAAGGTGTCTCGGGGAACACGAACACTGAAGCTTTCTTT
>14|TRBJ1-1|-|TRBV20-1|-
CSAREPGKNTEAFF
TGCAGTGCTAGAGAACCCGGGAAGAACACTGAAGCTTTCTTT
>15|TRBJ2-5|many|TRBV12-3/TRBV12-4|-
CASSSVGASAETQYF
TGTGCCAGCAGTTCAGTGGGGGCGTCGGCAGAGACCCAGTACTTC
>17|TRBJ2-7|few|TRBV28|-
CASSFFRWGRGGYEQYF
TGTGCCAGCAGTTTTTTCCGGTGGGGTCGAGGGGGTTACGAGCAGTACTTC
>15|TRBJ2-2|many|TRBV29-1|-
CSVESASLNTGELFF
TGCAGCGTTGAATCTGCCAGCCTGAACACCGGGGAGCTGTTTTTT
>13|TRBJ2-7|few|TRBV20-1|-
CSARVGAAYEQYF
TGCAGTGCTAGGGTGGGGGCGGCCTACGAGCAGTACTTC